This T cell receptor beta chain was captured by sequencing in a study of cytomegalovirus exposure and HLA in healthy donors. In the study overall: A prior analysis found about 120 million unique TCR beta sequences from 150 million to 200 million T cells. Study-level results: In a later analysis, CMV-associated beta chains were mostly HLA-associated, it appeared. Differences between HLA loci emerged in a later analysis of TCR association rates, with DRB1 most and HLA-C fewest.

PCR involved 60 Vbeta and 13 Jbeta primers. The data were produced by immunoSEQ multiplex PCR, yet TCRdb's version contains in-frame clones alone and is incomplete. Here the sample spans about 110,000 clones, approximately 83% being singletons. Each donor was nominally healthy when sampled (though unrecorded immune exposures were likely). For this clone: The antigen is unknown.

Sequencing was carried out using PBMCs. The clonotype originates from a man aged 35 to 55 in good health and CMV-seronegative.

DNA of the CDR3: TGTGCCAGCAGCTTAGCGGCGGGTAGCAATCAGCCCCAGCATTTT. It is translated as CASSLAAGSNQPQHF. J is TRBJ1-5 and V is TRBV7-8; no firm D call. Trimming left V 0 bases short and J 0 bases short, with 6 bases between. Germline CDR1 SGHVS, CDR2 FQNEAQ. The CDR3 runs 15 residues. Looking up the rest from reference TRBV7-8 and TRBJ1-5 gives the full variable domain: GAGVSQSPRYKVAKRGQDVALRCDPISGHVSLFWYQQALGQGPEFLTYFQNEAQLDKSGLPSDRFFAERPEGSVSTLKIQRTQQEDSAVYLCASSLAAGSNQPQHFGDGTRLSIL.